The present T cell receptor beta chain was sequenced within a study of Tregs in tolerant kidney transplant recipients. General study results and limits: Some patients' samples used different primers over time, so nucleotide sequences weren't comparable. Tregs expanded with activated donor B cells seemed most donor-specific.

TCRdb keeps only in-frame clones here, not all; method: immunoSEQ multiplex PCR. The sample yields approximately 99,000 clones, around 87% seen once. Comments on this clone: Its antigen is not identified.

The CDR3 totals 14 residues. V dropped 3 bases and J dropped 8; count of bases not matched to a gene: 9. The germline V gene encodes CDR1 SGDLS and CDR2 YYNGEE. Unstimulated Tregs (CD4+CD25+CD127-) and CD4+CD25- non-Tregs were sorted from PBMCs. The specimen was CD4+ T cells from blood, collected before the transplant. The sequence came from a human donor who received a combined kidney and bone marrow transplant. This chain joins TRBV9 and TRBJ1-1; 8 bases are shared with TRBD1. This CDR3 is CASSADRGPREAFF. DNA of the CDR3: TGTGCCAGCAGCGCCGACAGGGGCCCTAGGGAAGCTTTCTTT.